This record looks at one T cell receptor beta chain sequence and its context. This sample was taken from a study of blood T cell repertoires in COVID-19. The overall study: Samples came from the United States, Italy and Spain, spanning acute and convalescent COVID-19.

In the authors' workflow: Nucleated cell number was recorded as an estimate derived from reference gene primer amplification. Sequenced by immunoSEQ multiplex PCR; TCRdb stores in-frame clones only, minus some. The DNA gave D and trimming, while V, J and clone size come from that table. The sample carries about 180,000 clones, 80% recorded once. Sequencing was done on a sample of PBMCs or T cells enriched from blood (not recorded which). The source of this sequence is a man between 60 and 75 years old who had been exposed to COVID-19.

The CDR3 DNA follows: TGTGCCATCGGAACTAGCGGGAGGTCCCACGAGCAGTACTTC. The encoded protein is CAIGTSGRSHEQYF. V gene TRBV10-3 combines with J gene TRBJ2-7; TRBD2 aligns across 12 bases. CDR3 length: 14 residues. The ends lost 8 bases at V and 5 bases at J; junction bases unmatched: 7. Germline loops: CDR1 ENHRY, CDR2 SYGVKD.